These 24 T cell receptor beta chains came from one sample sequenced in a study of T cell clones after liver transplantation. The method was immunoSEQ multiplex PCR; TCRdb's version includes in-frame clones alone and lacks a portion of them. Of 65,000 to 95,000 clones in the sample, 80% were seen once. This specimen was CD4+ T cells from blood, taken before liver transplant. The receptors were gathered from a human donor who received a liver transplant.

The V and J genes are TRBV7-2 and TRBJ1-1; possible D gene TRBD1, 5 bases. Germline CDR1 is SGHTA and CDR2 is FQGNSA. V lost 2 bases and J 2 bases, leaving 9 bases between the germline ends. The CDR3 runs 14 residues. The CDR3 protein is CASSLLGHNTEAFF. Here the CDR3 DNA reads TGTGCCAGCAGCTTATTAGGACACAACACTGAAGCTTTCTTT.

This chain links TRBV2 with TRBJ1-5; D is unresolved. Trimming removed 2 bases from V and 0 bases from J, with 5 bases in between. The germline V gene encodes CDR1 SNHLY and CDR2 FYNNEI. CDR3 length: 14 residues. The CDR3 DNA reads TGTGCCAGCAGTGAAAATTATAGCAATCAGCCCCAGCATTTT. It encodes CASSENYSNQPQHF.

CDR3 coding DNA: TGTGCCAGCCGCTTCGGGGCCGGGGAGCTGTTTTTT. It encodes CASRFGAGELFF. V and J are TRBV6-5 and TRBJ2-2; maybe TRBD2 (5 bases). V lost 8 bases, J lost 6 bases, and 10 bases lay in between. CDR3 length equals 12 residues. The V gene's germline CDR1 is MNHEY and CDR2 SVGAGI.

In its sample, this clone was seen once. J is TRBJ1-1 and V is TRBV5-1, with D uncertain. This CDR3 is 14 amino acids long. Per the germline V gene, CDR1 is SGHRS and CDR2 is YFSETQ. Deletions cut 0 bases from V and 1 base from J, with 7 bases between. This CDR3 reads CASSLAGGNTEAFF. The CDR3 nucleotides read TGCGCCAGCAGCTTGGCTGGCGGGAACACTGAAGCTTTCTTT.

The chain couples TRBV2 to TRBJ1-5; D perhaps matches TRBD1 (6 bases). Trimming removed 5 bases at V and 7 bases at J, with 18 bases between. The CDR3 has 15 residues. The germline CDR1 and CDR2 sequences are SNHLY and FYNNEI. This CDR3 is CASSNLQGWLQPQHF. The CDR3 DNA is TGTGCCAGCAGTAATTTACAGGGTTGGCTACAGCCCCAGCATTTT.

The rearrangement links TRBV7-2 to TRBJ2-3; 8 nucleotides line up with TRBD2. The CDR3 is 14 residues long. J gave up 7 bases and V 7 bases, and 10 bases lay outside the gene matches. Germline loops: CDR1 SGHTA, CDR2 FQGNSA. The chain's CDR3 is CASTQREWVYTQYF. CDR3 coding DNA: TGTGCCAGCACCCAGCGGGAGTGGGTGTATACGCAGTATTTT.

J is TRBJ2-2 and V is TRBV5-1; D not resolved. V was shortened by 5 bases and J by 5 bases, with 13 bases between the two germline ends. This CDR3 spans 14 amino acids. Germline loops: CDR1 SGHRS, CDR2 YFSETQ. CDR3 coding DNA: TGCGCCAGCAGTAGGCAGCCAAATACCGGGGAGCTGTTTTTT. It translates to CASSRQPNTGELFF.

The chain links TRBV2 to TRBJ1-5; D not resolved. Germline lookup yields CDR1 SNHLY and CDR2 FYNNEI. V was trimmed by 3 bases and J by 2 bases, leaving 11 bases between them. The CDR3 totals 15 residues. The CDR3 region is CASSDVLGGNQPQHF. In DNA form, the CDR3 reads TGTGCCAGCAGTGACGTGCTTGGTGGCAATCAGCCCCAGCATTTT.

This chain joins TRBV5-1 and TRBJ1-1; D is ambiguous. Germline values: CDR1 SGHRS, CDR2 YFSETQ. The CDR3 has 15 amino acids. Trimming took 1 base from V and 5 from J, leaving 15 bases between them. CDR3 region: CASSLWPGVRTEAFF. The CDR3 DNA is TGCGCCAGCAGCTTGTGGCCGGGTGTGAGGACTGAAGCTTTCTTT. The whole variable domain, remainder taken from reference TRBV5-1 and TRBJ1-1, is KAGVTQTPRYLIKTRGQQVTLSCSPISGHRSVSWYQQTPGQGLQFLFEYFSETQRNKGNFPGRFSGRQFSNSRSEMNVSTLELGDSALYLCASSLWPGVRTEAFFGQGTRLTVV.

In this sample, this clone turned up once. The CDR3 DNA sequence: TGTGCCAGCTCACTGCAGGATACGCAGTATTTT. Its translation: CASSLQDTQYF. This chain joins TRBV18 and TRBJ2-3; D remains ambiguous. This CDR3 comprises 11 residues. V was trimmed by 4 bases and J by 6 bases, leaving 5 bases between them. Germline CDR1 KGHSH, CDR2 LQKENI.

This clone was recorded once. The V call is TRBV5-1, the J call TRBJ1-1; D might be TRBD1 (5 bases). The CDR3 sequence is 15 residues long. V was clipped by 3 bases and J by 1 base, with 13 bases between them. Germline CDR1 SGHRS, CDR2 YFSETQ. CDR3 sequence (DNA): TGCGCCAGCAGCTCACTCAACAGGCCGAACACTGAAGCTTTCTTT. This encodes CASSSLNRPNTEAFF.

CDR3 residues: CASSPLTGVQETQYF. CDR3 in DNA: TGCGCCAGCAGCCCCTTAACAGGGGTACAAGAGACCCAGTACTTC. This chain links TRBV5-1 with TRBJ2-5, with 7 positions matching TRBD1. The CDR3 covers 15 residues. Germline values: CDR1 SGHRS, CDR2 YFSETQ. Trimming removed 4 bases from V and 2 bases from J; junction bases left unmatched: 8.

V gene TRBV6-1 combines with J gene TRBJ1-2; D uncertain. From germline, CDR1 is MNHNS and CDR2 SASEGT. V was clipped by 2 bases and J by 2 bases, with 3 bases between them. There are 12 residues in the CDR3. In nucleotides, the CDR3 is TGTGCCAGCAGTGAACAGAACTATGGCTACACCTTC. Translated: CASSEQNYGYTF.

V usage is TRBV10-1 and J usage is TRBJ2-3, with D perhaps TRBD1 (6 bases). V was pared by 6 bases and J by 3 bases, with 16 bases between. This CDR3 has 15 amino acids. Germline V gene lookup returns CDR1 WNHNN and CDR2 SYGVQD (reference sequence). The CDR3, as DNA: TGCGCCAGCAGCCACCTCACCAGGGGAACAGATACGCAGTATTTT. It encodes CASSHLTRGTDTQYF.

The chain combines TRBV20-1 with TRBJ1-1; D is undetermined. Germline V gene data show CDR1 as DFQATT and CDR2 as SNEGSKA (reference sequence). Trimming took off 6 bases at V and 5 bases at J, with 10 bases between the two ends. CDR3 size: 11 residues. The CDR3 DNA is TGCAGTGCCTTGGCGAGAACTGAAGCTTTCTTT. Translated, it gives CSALARTEAFF.

The chain uses TRBV18 and TRBJ2-1, with 7 bases identical to TRBD2. The CDR3 covers 17 residues. Germline assignment: CDR1 KGHSH and CDR2 LQKENI. J was trimmed by 8 bases and V by 2 bases; bases with no gene match: 15. CDR3 sequence (DNA): TGTGCCAGCTCACCAAGGCCTCTAGCGGTCGGTCAGGATGAGCAGTTCTTC. This gives the protein CASSPRPLAVGQDEQFF.

The chain links TRBV6-6 to TRBJ1-5, with no clear D. Germline assignment: CDR1 MNHNY and CDR2 SVGAGI (reference sequence). The ends were cut back, 8 bases at V and 9 bases at J, with 11 bases in the middle. This CDR3 is built from 11 residues. The CDR3 bases are TGTGCCAGCGGCTCCGAGAGGCCCCAGCATTTT. Protein sequence: CASGSERPQHF.

This clone has only a few counts. The gene calls are TRBV18 and TRBJ1-1, with a weak D call TRBD1 (5 bases). Germline V gives CDR1 KGHSH, CDR2 LQKENI. Trimming removed 2 bases at V and 5 bases at J, with 12 bases between. The CDR3 loop spans 14 amino acids. The CDR3 sequence: CASSPSIQATEAFF. The CDR3 DNA reads as TGTGCCAGCTCACCATCTATACAGGCAACTGAAGCTTTCTTT.

The gene calls are TRBV6-5 and TRBJ1-2, with D possibly matching TRBD1 (5 bases). Trimming removed 6 bases at V and 4 bases at J, with 15 bases between. The germline CDR1 and CDR2 sequences are MNHEY and SVGAGI. The length of the CDR3 is 14 residues. The DNA for the CDR3 is TGTGCCAGCAGGGCCTCCGGGACCTTCTATGGCTACACCTTC. It yields the protein CASRASGTFYGYTF.

The chain couples TRBV5-1 to TRBJ2-1; 11 nucleotides agree with TRBD2. CDR3 length: 15 residues. The germline CDR1 and CDR2 sequences are SGHRS and YFSETQ. The trim removed 4 bases at V and 3 bases at J, leaving 3 bases unmatched. The CDR3 loop reads CASSTGLAGYNEQFF. CDR3 in DNA: TGCGCCAGCAGCACCGGACTAGCGGGCTACAATGAGCAGTTCTTC.

The chain couples TRBV15 to TRBJ2-1; possibly TRBD1 for D (5 bases). Trimming shortened V by 0 bases and J by 6 bases, and 18 bases separated the two germline ends. CDR1 is LNHNV, CDR2 YYDKDF, per germline (reference sequence). This CDR3 is built from 17 residues. The CDR3 reads CATSRDIPQGETNEQFF. The CDR3 DNA is TGTGCCACCAGCAGAGATATTCCCCAGGGTGAAACCAATGAGCAGTTCTTC.

The chain uses TRBV5-1 and TRBJ2-7; D could derive from TRBD1 or TRBD2 (7 bases each). The V gene's germline CDR1 is SGHRS and CDR2 YFSETQ. This CDR3 contains 14 residues. V was pared by 6 bases and J by 2 bases, with 15 bases between. CDR3: CASNGAGGAYEQYF. CDR3 bases: TGCGCCAGCAACGGGGCAGGGGGGGCCTACGAGCAGTACTTC.

The J gene is TRBJ2-1, the V gene TRBV15; D is unclear. This CDR3 has 13 amino acids. Trimming shortened V by 5 bases and J by 11 bases, and 16 bases separated the two germline ends. From germline, CDR1 is LNHNV and CDR2 YYDKDF (reference sequence). The CDR3 DNA is TGTGCCACCAGCGCCCACCTTACTGATAAGCAGTTCTTC. Its translation: CATSAHLTDKQFF.

The chain links TRBV7-2 to TRBJ1-1, with a weak D call TRBD1 (6 bases). The CDR3 length is 15 residues. V was clipped by 1 base and J by 6 bases, with 15 bases between them. Per germline, CDR1 SGHTA and CDR2 FQGNSA. This CDR3 is CASSLGTGNYAEAFF. CDR3 sequence (DNA): TGTGCCAGCAGCTTAGGAACAGGGAATTACGCTGAAGCTTTCTTT.